This T cell receptor beta chain was observed in a study of shared clonotypes between healthy human individuals. Study findings and constraints: Among several donors, roughly 5% of naive CD4 clonotypes were found in common.

Selected positively for CCR7 and CD45RO-negative, naive CD8 cells excluded terminally differentiated effector memory CD45RA+ cells. Adult donors, all healthy and HIV-negative, had no recent acute infections or vaccinations. Note on this clone: Antigen unknown.

Measured with immunoSEQ multiplex PCR; TCRdb has only the in-frame clones, and not every one. The repertoire has millions of clones, approximately 94% of them found once; the top ten carry 1.5% to 2%. There are 13 residues in the CDR3. V lost 6 bases to trimming and J lost 4 bases; unmatched junction nucleotides: 2. Germline lookup yields CDR1 MNHEY and CDR2 SMNVEV (reference sequence). The chain carries TRBV27 and TRBJ2-3, with TRBD1 identical over 9 bases. Input material: naive CD8+ T cells from PBMCs. The sequence was obtained from a man between 18 and 29 years old in good health. Some clones in this sample may be carry-over from other donors' samples. CDR3 region: CASRTGGPDTQYF. CDR3 coding DNA: TGTGCCAGCAGAACAGGGGGCCCAGATACGCAGTATTTT.